This T cell receptor (beta chain) was documented in a study of tumor and adjacent non-tumor tissue in lung cancer. Study-wide context: The cohort had about twelve adenocarcinoma, a couple of squamous cell and 1 small cell patients. Stage I to III disease affected approximately 11 men and roughly 5 women aged roughly 31 to 76. On average, productive TCRbeta reads reached about 4.17 million per sample.

A modified ARM-PCR protocol with three rounds of nested PCR amplified TCRbeta. TCRdb independently ran MiXCR on the multiplex PCR reads; one entry per CDR3 protein. The repertoire includes around 99,000 distinct CDR3 sequences, 50% to 70% of them detected once, and around 20% sits in the top ten. At least ten counts were recorded for this clonotype. The template was RNA from unsorted bulk tissue. Distant lung tissue was collected more than 3 cm away from the tumor edge. Germline values: CDR1 MDHEN, CDR2 SYDVKM. With V trimmed by 3 bases and J by 5 bases, 9 bases remained unmatched. This CDR3 comprises 16 residues.

The chain carries TRBV28 and TRBJ2-5, with TRBD1 matching over 10 bases. The material sequenced was distant non-tumor lung tissue. This sequence was found in a man aged 55 to 70 with non-small cell lung cancer. The CDR3 DNA reads TGTGCCAGCAGTTTTTTGGACAGGGGGGAAGGGGAGACCCAGTACTTC. This gives the protein CASSFLDRGEGETQYF.